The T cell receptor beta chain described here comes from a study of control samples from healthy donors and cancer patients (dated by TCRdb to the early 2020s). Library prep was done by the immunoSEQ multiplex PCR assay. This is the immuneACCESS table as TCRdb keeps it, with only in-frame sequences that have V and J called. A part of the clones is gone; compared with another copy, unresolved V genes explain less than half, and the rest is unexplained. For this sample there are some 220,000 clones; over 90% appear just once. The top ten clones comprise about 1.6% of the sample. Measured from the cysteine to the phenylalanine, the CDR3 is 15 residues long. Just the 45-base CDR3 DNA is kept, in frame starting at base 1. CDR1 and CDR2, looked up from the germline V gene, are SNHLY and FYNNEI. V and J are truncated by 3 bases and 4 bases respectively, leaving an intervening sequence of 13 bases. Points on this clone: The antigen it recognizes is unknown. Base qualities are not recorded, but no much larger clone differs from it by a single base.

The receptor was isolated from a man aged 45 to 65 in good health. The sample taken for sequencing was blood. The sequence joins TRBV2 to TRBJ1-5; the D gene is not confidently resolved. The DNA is TGTGCCAGCAGTGACGGCAGGTCACTTAATCAGCCCCAGCATTTT. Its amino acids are CASSDGRSLNQPQHF. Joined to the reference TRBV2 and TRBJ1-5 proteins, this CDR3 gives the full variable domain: EPEVTQTPSHQVTQMGQEVILRCVPISNHLYFYWYRQILGQKVEFLVSFYNNEISEKSEIFDDQFSVERPDGSNFTLKIRSTKLEDSAMYFCASSDGRSLNQPQHFGDGTRLSIL.